The clone carrying this T cell receptor (beta chain) was detected once. What it binds is unknown. The junction does not match germline at one end; this may be a read error. From genomic DNA, two-round multiplex PCR was used to amplify TCR beta CDR3. Every TRBV and TRBJ gene had its own specific primer in first-round PCR. TCRdb ran MiXCR on the multiplex PCR reads and lists one entry per CDR3 protein. The sample has fewer than 25,000 distinct CDR3 sequences; less than 50% are singletons. This entry belongs to a study of prognosis after radiotherapy for stage I lung cancer. Study details: Patients with newly diagnosed primary stage I lung tumors numbered approximately 13, with 5 or 6 others having oligometastatic NSCLC after surgical resection of the primary tumor.

Study outcomes and limitations: Stereotactic body radiation therapy was followed by a fall in unique TCR clone counts, with a median of approximately 9,100 versus 7,200.

Germline lookup yields CDR1 SGHAT and CDR2 FQNNGV. CDR3 length: 12 amino acids. Here the sequenced sample was PBMCs, taken before or after stereotactic body radiation therapy (not recorded which). The clonotype comes from a donor over 45 with non-small cell lung cancer. The chain recombines TRBV11-2 with TRBJ1-2; D remains ambiguous. CDR3 sequence: CASIAVHYGNTF. CDR3 bases: TGTGCCAGCATCGCCGTACACTATGGCAACACCTTC.